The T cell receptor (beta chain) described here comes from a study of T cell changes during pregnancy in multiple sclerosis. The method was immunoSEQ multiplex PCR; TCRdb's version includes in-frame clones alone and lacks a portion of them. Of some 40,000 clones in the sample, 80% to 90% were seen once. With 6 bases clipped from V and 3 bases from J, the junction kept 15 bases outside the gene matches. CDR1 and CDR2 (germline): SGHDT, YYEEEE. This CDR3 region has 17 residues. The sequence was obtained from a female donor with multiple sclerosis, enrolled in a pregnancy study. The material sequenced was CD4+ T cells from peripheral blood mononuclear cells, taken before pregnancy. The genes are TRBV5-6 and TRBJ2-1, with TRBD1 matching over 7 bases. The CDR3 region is CASTPTLRQGIYNEQFF. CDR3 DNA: TGTGCCAGCACCCCCACATTAAGACAGGGCATCTACAATGAGCAGTTCTTC.